This TCR beta chain was observed in a study of beta chain features in type 1 diabetes. The authors reverse transcribed all of the isolated RNA, so sequencing captured expressed TCRB transcripts. Here immunoSEQ multiplex PCR was the method, and the copy in TCRdb shows in-frame clones only, minus some. This sample has fewer than 500,000 clones, with 14% found just once. This clone turned up a few times. The CDR3 is made up of 11 amino acids. Trimming removed 6 bases from V and 8 bases from J, with 10 bases in between. CDR1 is SNHLY, CDR2 FYNNEI, per germline. V usage is TRBV2 and J usage is TRBJ1-2; D is possibly TRBD1 (6 bases). This TCR derives from a man younger than 45 in good health. Input material: naive CD4+ T cells from blood. For the CDR3, the DNA is TGTGCCAGCAGCACAGGGATCGGCTACACCTTC. Protein sequence: CASSTGIGYTF.